This T cell receptor beta chain was sequenced in a study of T cells after yellow fever vaccination. Turning to this clonotype: The antigen is not known.

Overall study findings and caveats: Repertoires sorted by FACS could include abundant clonotypes that are contaminants from the bulk population. Among primary-vaccination clones, most reappeared after the booster, at roughly 95% for CD4 and 85% to 90% for CD8.

MiXCR was run by TCRdb on the 5' RACE reads, yielding one entry per CDR3 protein. The sample has 300,000 to 400,000 distinct CDR3 sequences, around an eighth seen once; the top ten hold about 3%. This clonotype originated in a man younger than 35 who received the YFV17D yellow fever vaccine. The specimen was CD4+ T cells sorted from PBMCs, collected 15 days after the yellow fever booster vaccination.

The CDR3 coding sequence is TGCAGTGCTCCACCTGGGGGGGCAGGGGAAAACTATGGCTACACCTTC. Translating gives CSAPPGGAGENYGYTF. The chain is built from TRBV20-1 and TRBJ1-2; a weak D match, TRBD1 (6 bases). The CDR3 length is 16 residues. CDR1 is DFQATT, CDR2 SNEGSKA, per germline (reference sequence). V lost 5 bases to trimming and J lost 2 bases, with 21 bases between them.